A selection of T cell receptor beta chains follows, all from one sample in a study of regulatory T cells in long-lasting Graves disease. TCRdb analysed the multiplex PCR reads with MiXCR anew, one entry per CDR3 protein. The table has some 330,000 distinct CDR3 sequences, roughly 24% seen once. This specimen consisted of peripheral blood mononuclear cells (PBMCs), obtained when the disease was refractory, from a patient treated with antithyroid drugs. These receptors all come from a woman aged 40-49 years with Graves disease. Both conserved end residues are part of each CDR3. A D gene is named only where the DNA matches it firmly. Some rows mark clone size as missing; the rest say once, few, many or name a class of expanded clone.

cdr3_aa: CASLRTGGPSVMNTEAFF; cdr3_nt: TGTGCCAGCTTAAGAACAGGGGGACCGTCCGTTATGAACACTGAAGCTTTCTTT; d_call: TRBD1; v_call: TRBV2; clone_size: many; j_call: TRBJ1-1
cdr3_aa: CASSLNRNIQYF; cdr3_nt: TGTGCCAGCAGTTTAAATAGGAACATTCAGTACTTC; d_call: .; v_call: TRBV28; clone_size: many; j_call: TRBJ2-4
cdr3_aa: CASSPWTGPGELFF; cdr3_nt: TGTGCCAGCAGCCCCTGGACCGGCCCCGGGGAGCTGTTTTTT; d_call: .; v_call: TRBV5-8; clone_size: .; j_call: TRBJ2-2
cdr3_aa: CASSLDAGGYQPQHF; cdr3_nt: TGCGCCAGCAGCTTGGACGCAGGGGGCTATCAGCCCCAGCATTTT; d_call: TRBD1; v_call: TRBV5-1; clone_size: .; j_call: TRBJ1-5
cdr3_aa: CALAGTNTRELFF; cdr3_nt: TGTGCCCTGGCTGGGACGAACACCAGGGAGCTGTTTTTT; d_call: .; v_call: TRBV10-3; clone_size: .; j_call: TRBJ2-2
cdr3_aa: CASSLLGLGHQYF; cdr3_nt: TGTGCCAGCAGTTTATTGGGCCTCGGCCACCAGTACTTC; d_call: .; v_call: TRBV6-2/TRBV6-3; clone_size: .; j_call: TRBJ2-4
cdr3_aa: CATSELPGLANTGELFF; cdr3_nt: TGTGCCACCAGTGAACTTCCGGGACTAGCGAACACCGGGGAGCTGTTTTTT; d_call: TRBD2; v_call: TRBV24-1; clone_size: few; j_call: TRBJ2-2
cdr3_aa: CASSDPGTSAYNEQFF; cdr3_nt: TGTGCCAGCAGTGACCCCGGGACTAGCGCTTACAATGAGCAGTTCTTC; d_call: TRBD2; v_call: TRBV12-3/TRBV12-4; clone_size: .; j_call: TRBJ2-1
cdr3_aa: CASSEAGTSGYEQYF; cdr3_nt: TGTGCCAGCAGTGAAGCAGGTACTAGCGGGTACGAGCAGTACTTC; d_call: TRBD2; v_call: TRBV2; clone_size: many; j_call: TRBJ2-7
cdr3_aa: CASSLEGGPSSYNEQFF; cdr3_nt: TGTGCCAGCAGTTTAGAGGGGGGCCCGAGCTCCTACAATGAGCAGTTCTTC; d_call: .; v_call: TRBV27; clone_size: .; j_call: TRBJ2-1
cdr3_aa: CASRRYSTGGRNTGELFF; cdr3_nt: TGTGCCAGCAGGCGTTACTCGACAGGGGGTCGGAACACCGGGGAGCTGTTTTTT; d_call: TRBD1; v_call: TRBV5-6; clone_size: few; j_call: TRBJ2-2
cdr3_aa: CASSSYPGTAYNSPLHF; cdr3_nt: TGTGCCAGCAGCTCGTACCCCGGGACCGCTTATAATTCACCCCTCCACTTT; d_call: .; v_call: TRBV9; clone_size: few; j_call: TRBJ1-6
cdr3_aa: CASSSNENYGYTF; cdr3_nt: TGTGCCAGTAGTTCGAACGAAAACTATGGCTACACCTTC; d_call: .; v_call: TRBV19; clone_size: many; j_call: TRBJ1-2
cdr3_aa: CSASTSGRKEQYF; cdr3_nt: TGCAGTGCTAGCACTAGCGGGAGGAAGGAGCAGTACTTC; d_call: TRBD2; v_call: TRBV20-1; clone_size: few; j_call: TRBJ2-7
cdr3_aa: CANGVTRTPNTEAFF; cdr3_nt: TGCGCCAATGGGGTTACCCGAACCCCGAACACTGAAGCTTTCTTT; d_call: .; v_call: TRBV4-1; clone_size: .; j_call: TRBJ1-1
cdr3_aa: CASSLALGVSEAFF; cdr3_nt: TGTGCCAGCAGCTTAGCTCTGGGTGTGTCTGAAGCTTTCTTT; d_call: .; v_call: TRBV11-1; clone_size: many; j_call: TRBJ1-1
cdr3_aa: CSVPEGGYTF; cdr3_nt: TGCAGCGTTCCCGAGGGTGGCTACACCTTC; d_call: .; v_call: TRBV29-1; clone_size: few; j_call: TRBJ1-2
cdr3_aa: CASSFPTSGRANTGELFF; cdr3_nt: TGTGCCAGCAGCTTCCCGACTAGCGGGAGGGCCAACACCGGGGAGCTGTTTTTT; d_call: TRBD2; v_call: TRBV11-2; clone_size: few; j_call: TRBJ2-2
cdr3_aa: CASSLGTPPSYEQYF; cdr3_nt: TGTGCCAGCAGCTTAGGTACCCCTCCCTCCTACGAGCAGTACTTC; d_call: .; v_call: TRBV7-4; clone_size: .; j_call: TRBJ2-7
cdr3_aa: CSALRTGNTIYF; cdr3_nt: TGCAGTGCTTTAAGGACAGGAAACACCATATATTTT; d_call: .; v_call: TRBV20-1; clone_size: few; j_call: TRBJ1-3
cdr3_aa: CASGVRDRGNFGELFF; cdr3_nt: TGTGCCAGCGGGGTGCGGGACAGGGGAAATTTCGGGGAGCTGTTTTTT; d_call: TRBD1; v_call: TRBV6-1; clone_size: .; j_call: TRBJ2-2
cdr3_aa: CSATGTDSDQPQHF; cdr3_nt: TGCAGTGCTACCGGGACGGATAGCGATCAGCCCCAGCATTTT; d_call: .; v_call: TRBV20-1; clone_size: .; j_call: TRBJ1-5
cdr3_aa: CASSRLMVMETRHQPQHF; cdr3_nt: TGTGCCAGTAGTCGTTTAATGGTTATGGAGACACGGCATCAGCCCCAGCATTTT; d_call: .; v_call: TRBV19; clone_size: .; j_call: TRBJ1-5
cdr3_aa: CATSDLTGPYGYTF; cdr3_nt: TGTGCCACCAGTGACCTGACAGGACCCTATGGCTACACCTTC; d_call: .; v_call: TRBV24-1; clone_size: many; j_call: TRBJ1-2
cdr3_aa: CASSLEGREQYF; cdr3_nt: TGCGCCAGCAGCTTGGAGGGGCGCGAGCAGTACTTC; d_call: .; v_call: TRBV5-1; clone_size: many; j_call: TRBJ2-7
cdr3_aa: CASSPRDRGTEAFF; cdr3_nt: TGTGCCAGTAGTCCCCGGGACAGGGGAACTGAAGCTTTCTTT; d_call: TRBD1; v_call: TRBV19; clone_size: few; j_call: TRBJ1-1
cdr3_aa: CASSVVAGVGVGSTDTQYF; cdr3_nt: TGTGCCAGCAGTGTGGTAGCGGGAGTCGGAGTAGGGAGCACAGATACGCAGTATTTT; d_call: TRBD2; v_call: TRBV2; clone_size: .; j_call: TRBJ2-3
cdr3_aa: CASSPVGFSYEQYF; cdr3_nt: TGCGCCAGCAGCCCGGTGGGCTTCTCCTACGAGCAGTACTTC; d_call: .; v_call: TRBV5-1; clone_size: .; j_call: TRBJ2-7
cdr3_aa: CASSPGSGNQPQHF; cdr3_nt: TGTGCCAGCAGCCCAGGGAGCGGCAATCAGCCCCAGCATTTT; d_call: .; v_call: TRBV7-2; clone_size: .; j_call: TRBJ1-5
cdr3_aa: CASRTGTGEETQYF; cdr3_nt: TGTGCCAGCAGGACCGGGACAGGGGAAGAGACCCAGTACTTC; d_call: TRBD1; v_call: TRBV2; clone_size: .; j_call: TRBJ2-5
cdr3_aa: CATRGGLGTDTQYF; cdr3_nt: TGTGCCACCAGGGGGGGGCTCGGGACAGATACGCAGTATTTT; d_call: .; v_call: TRBV19; clone_size: .; j_call: TRBJ2-3
cdr3_aa: CASSRDWGTEAFF; cdr3_nt: TGCGCCAGCAGCCGAGACTGGGGCACTGAAGCTTTCTTT; d_call: .; v_call: TRBV5-1; clone_size: .; j_call: TRBJ1-1
cdr3_aa: CATSREWVAGISYEQYF; cdr3_nt: TGTGCCACCAGCAGAGAATGGGTAGCGGGAATCTCCTACGAGCAGTACTTC; d_call: TRBD2; v_call: TRBV15; clone_size: many; j_call: TRBJ2-7
cdr3_aa: CASSAMAGETNIQYF; cdr3_nt: TGTGCCAGCAGCGCAATGGCAGGAGAAACAAACATTCAGTACTTC; d_call: .; v_call: TRBV7-9; clone_size: .; j_call: TRBJ2-4
cdr3_aa: CASKPKTNYNEQFF; cdr3_nt: TGTGCCAGTAAGCCTAAAACGAACTACAATGAGCAGTTCTTC; d_call: .; v_call: TRBV19; clone_size: .; j_call: TRBJ2-1
cdr3_aa: CASSVGAWEQYF; cdr3_nt: TGTGCCAGCAGCGTCGGCGCGTGGGAGCAGTACTTC; d_call: .; v_call: TRBV11-2; clone_size: many; j_call: TRBJ2-7
cdr3_aa: CASSTASGNTIYF; cdr3_nt: TGTGCCAGCAGTACGGCCTCTGGAAACACCATATATTTT; d_call: .; v_call: TRBV12-3/TRBV12-4; clone_size: few; j_call: TRBJ1-3
cdr3_aa: CASGGVGETQYF; cdr3_nt: TGTGCCAGCGGAGGGGTAGGAGAGACCCAGTACTTC; d_call: .; v_call: TRBV28; clone_size: few; j_call: TRBJ2-5
cdr3_aa: CASSPRGILGYEQYF; cdr3_nt: TGTGCCAGCAGTCCACGGGGGATCTTAGGCTACGAGCAGTACTTC; d_call: .; v_call: TRBV28; clone_size: many; j_call: TRBJ2-7
cdr3_aa: CASSLGESSYEQYF; cdr3_nt: TGTGCCAGCAGTTTGGGGGAGAGCTCCTACGAGCAGTACTTC; d_call: .; v_call: TRBV28; clone_size: many; j_call: TRBJ2-7
cdr3_aa: CASSHVLPSPLHF; cdr3_nt: TGTGCCAGCAGCCACGTCCTTCCTTCACCCCTCCACTTT; d_call: .; v_call: TRBV7-8; clone_size: many; j_call: TRBJ1-6
cdr3_aa: CASSRHSVTPYEQYF; cdr3_nt: TGCGCCAGCAGCCGTCATTCAGTAACCCCCTACGAGCAGTACTTC; d_call: .; v_call: TRBV5-1; clone_size: .; j_call: TRBJ2-7
cdr3_aa: CAISEGRSTSYEQYF; cdr3_nt: TGTGCCATCAGTGAAGGACGGTCGACCTCCTACGAGCAGTACTTC; d_call: .; v_call: TRBV10-3; clone_size: many; j_call: TRBJ2-7
cdr3_aa: CATSRVFGGSSYEQYF; cdr3_nt: TGTGCCACCAGCAGAGTGTTCGGGGGTAGCTCCTACGAGCAGTACTTC; d_call: .; v_call: TRBV15; clone_size: few; j_call: TRBJ2-7
cdr3_aa: CASSRGHSYEQYF; cdr3_nt: TGTGCCAGCAGCCGGGGGCACTCCTACGAGCAGTACTTC; d_call: .; v_call: TRBV27; clone_size: many; j_call: TRBJ2-7
cdr3_aa: CASSQDGEGLWPQHF; cdr3_nt: TGCGCCAGCAGCCAGGATGGGGAGGGTTTGTGGCCCCAGCATTTT; d_call: .; v_call: TRBV4-1; clone_size: few; j_call: TRBJ1-5
cdr3_aa: CASSQGWGGLETQYF; cdr3_nt: TGCGCCAGCAGCCAAGGATGGGGCGGGCTGGAGACCCAGTACTTC; d_call: .; v_call: TRBV4-1; clone_size: few; j_call: TRBJ2-5
cdr3_aa: CSVGPGHF; cdr3_nt: TGCAGCGTTGGGCCAGGTCACTTC; d_call: .; v_call: TRBV29-1; clone_size: .; j_call: TRBJ1-2
cdr3_aa: CASSPWTSGRAPAKNIQYF; cdr3_nt: TGTGCCAGCAGCCCCTGGACTAGCGGGAGGGCCCCGGCCAAAAACATTCAGTACTTC; d_call: TRBD2; v_call: TRBV11-2; clone_size: many; j_call: TRBJ2-4
cdr3_aa: CSGVTGDGQPQHF; cdr3_nt: TGCAGCGGGGTTACAGGGGACGGTCAGCCCCAGCATTTT; d_call: TRBD1; v_call: TRBV29-1; clone_size: many; j_call: TRBJ1-5
cdr3_aa: CATSRDRGLGANVLTF; cdr3_nt: TGTGCCACCAGCAGAGACAGGGGGCTTGGGGCCAACGTCCTGACTTTC; d_call: TRBD1; v_call: TRBV15; clone_size: .; j_call: TRBJ2-6
cdr3_aa: CSVARGINEKLFF; cdr3_nt: TGCAGCGTTGCTCGGGGGATCAATGAAAAACTGTTTTTT; d_call: .; v_call: TRBV29-1; clone_size: many; j_call: TRBJ1-4
cdr3_aa: CASSLSPSGSQETQYF; cdr3_nt: TGTGCCAGCAGCTTATCGCCTAGCGGATCGCAAGAGACCCAGTACTTC; d_call: TRBD2; v_call: TRBV5-5; clone_size: .; j_call: TRBJ2-5
cdr3_aa: CSARGAGAGGNEQYF; cdr3_nt: TGCAGTGCTAGAGGGGCGGGGGCGGGAGGGAACGAGCAGTACTTC; d_call: TRBD2; v_call: TRBV20-1; clone_size: few; j_call: TRBJ2-7
cdr3_aa: CASSRGLPGVPYEQYF; cdr3_nt: TGCGCCAGCAGCCGGGGATTACCCGGGGTTCCCTACGAGCAGTACTTC; d_call: .; v_call: TRBV4-1; clone_size: .; j_call: TRBJ2-7
cdr3_aa: CASSLLGQGPGELFF; cdr3_nt: TGTGCCAGCAGCTTACTCGGACAGGGCCCCGGGGAGCTGTTTTTT; d_call: TRBD1; v_call: TRBV7-9; clone_size: few; j_call: TRBJ2-2